One T cell receptor (beta chain) is described in this entry. Antigen unknown. This sample is drawn from a study of Tregs in tolerant kidney transplant recipients. Study findings and constraints: This study did not directly address biological reproducibility. Expanding Tregs on activated donor B cells appeared to best identify donor-specific TCRbeta clones.

Assay used: immunoSEQ multiplex PCR; TCRdb lists only in-frame clones, some missing. The sample has some 100,000 clones, about 90% seen once. CD4+CD25+CD127- Tregs, CD4+CD25- non-Tregs, CD4 and CD8 cells were sorted. The V segment lost 5 bases and the J segment 5 bases; nucleotides outside the gene matches: 1. The CDR3 sequence is 12 residues long. Germline CDR1 reads SGHTA; CDR2 reads FQGTGA. The chain recombines TRBV7-3 with TRBJ1-1, with 8 nucleotides matching TRBD1. The clonotype comes from a human donor in good health. The material sequenced was CD4+ T cells from blood. In DNA, the CDR3 is TGTGCCAGCAGCGACAGGGGTACTGAAGCTTTCTTT. It yields the protein CASSDRGTEAFF.